This T cell receptor beta chain derives from a study of T-cell reconstitution after alpha-beta-depleted transplantation in children. Findings of the study overall: A year had passed since transplant, and T-cell counts and diversity by then came mostly from newly produced T cells. Surviving recipient T cells and thymic progenitors accounted for the high day-60 TCRbeta diversity observed in some patients. At around two months after transplant, the alpha-beta T cells were reportedly derived from several hundred expanded clones that came from non-depleted graft cells.

The TCRbeta library incorporated unique molecular identifiers. TCRdb processed the PCR reads anew with MiXCR; each CDR3 protein has one entry. The data contain about 440,000 distinct CDR3 sequences, roughly 44% of them singletons. The CDR3 extends over 14 amino acids. The germline gives CDR1 ENHRY, CDR2 SYGVKD. After removal of 6 bases from V and 9 bases from J, the junction contained 10 bases not matched to a gene. With respect to this clonotype: Its antigen is unknown.

The sequencing used PBMCs, collected before TCRalphabeta/CD19-depleted stem cell transplant. This clonotype was obtained from a girl aged 2-9 years with aplastic anemia, due to receive a stem cell transplant. V is TRBV10-3 and J is TRBJ2-1; TRBD1 agrees at 8 bases. The CDR3 sequence is CAIRNGGRGLEQFF. The CDR3 nucleotides are TGTGCCATCAGGAACGGAGGCAGGGGGCTTGAGCAGTTCTTC.